These T cell receptor beta chains were read from a single sample in a study of blood T cell repertoires in COVID-19. Profiled with immunoSEQ multiplex PCR; TCRdb holds only in-frame clones, not every one. This sample has roughly 150,000 clones, with 87% found just once. The specimen sequenced was peripheral blood. Every receptor here comes from a human donor in a cohort sampled during active COVID-19. Both conserved end residues are part of each CDR3. Each record gives: J gene, clone size, V gene, D gene, CDR3 DNA, CDR3 protein. A D gene is named only where the DNA matches it firmly. Clone size appears in some rows only: once, few, many, or a class for an expanded clone.

J: TRBJ1-2; size: -; V: TRBV19; D: -; DNA: TGTGCCAGTAGTTCGACAGCCTATTATGGCTACACCTTC; CDR3: CASSSTAYYGYTF
J: TRBJ2-1; size: -; V: TRBV30; D: -; DNA: TGTGCCTGGAGTGTTCAGCAGGCGAGCTCCTACAATGAGCAGTTCTTC; CDR3: CAWSVQQASSYNEQFF
J: TRBJ2-1; size: -; V: TRBV11-3; D: TRBD2; DNA: TGTGCCAGCAGCTTAGGTTGGGTAGCGGGAGATCAGGACTACAATGAGCAGTTCTTC; CDR3: CASSLGWVAGDQDYNEQFF
J: TRBJ2-7; size: -; V: TRBV5-4; D: -; DNA: TGTGCCAGCAGCTTTTGGGCGAGTAGCTACGAGCAGTACTTC; CDR3: CASSFWASSYEQYF
J: TRBJ1-5; size: once; V: TRBV6-1; D: -; DNA: TGTGCCAGCAGTGAACCGGGGGGACGGCCCCAGCATTTT; CDR3: CASSEPGGRPQHF
J: TRBJ1-1; size: -; V: TRBV3-1/TRBV3-2; D: -; DNA: TGTGCCAGCAGCCAAGGGGGAGGCACTGAAGCTTTCTTT; CDR3: CASSQGGGTEAFF
J: TRBJ2-5; size: -; V: TRBV7-8; D: -; DNA: TGTGCCAGCAGCCCGCCAATCAGACTAGGCCAAGAGACCCAGTACTTC; CDR3: CASSPPIRLGQETQYF
J: TRBJ1-2; size: -; V: TRBV6-1; D: -; DNA: TGTGCCAGCAGTGAAGCGTCGGGAGTGGAAGGCTACACCTTC; CDR3: CASSEASGVEGYTF
J: TRBJ1-5; size: -; V: TRBV10-3; D: TRBD1; DNA: TGTGCCATCAGTGAGTCTCGGACAGGGTTAGGCCAGCCCCAGCATTTT; CDR3: CAISESRTGLGQPQHF
J: TRBJ2-7; size: -; V: TRBV10-3; D: -; DNA: TGTGCCATCAGTGGCCGTCAATTCGGCGAGCAGTACTTC; CDR3: CAISGRQFGEQYF
J: TRBJ2-1; size: -; V: TRBV6-5; D: -; DNA: TGTGCCAGCAGCCCCAGGGGCTCCTATAATGAGCAGTTCTTC; CDR3: CASSPRGSYNEQFF
J: TRBJ1-5; size: -; V: TRBV14; D: -; DNA: TGTGCCAGCATCTTACAGGGTTGGAGCAATCAGCCCCAGCATTTT; CDR3: CASILQGWSNQPQHF
J: TRBJ2-7; size: -; V: TRBV19; D: TRBD2; DNA: TGTGCCAGTAGTATAGGGGCGGGAGGGCCCTCCTACGAGCAGTACTTC; CDR3: CASSIGAGGPSYEQYF
J: TRBJ2-2; size: -; V: TRBV27; D: TRBD1; DNA: TGTGCCAGCAGTTTGACAGGGTGGACCGGGGAGCTGTTTTTT; CDR3: CASSLTGWTGELFF
J: TRBJ2-1; size: -; V: TRBV7-2; D: -; DNA: TGTGCCAGCAGCTTAGCGTCTCGACGGACTAACCACAATGAGCAGTTCTTC; CDR3: CASSLASRRTNHNEQFF
J: TRBJ1-2; size: -; V: TRBV2; D: -; DNA: TGTGCCAGCACCGAGAGACAGACCTATGGCTACACCTTC; CDR3: CASTERQTYGYTF
J: TRBJ1-6; size: once; V: TRBV11-3; D: TRBD1; DNA: TGTGCCAGCAGCTTAGATGGGACAGCCTCACCCCTCCACTTT; CDR3: CASSLDGTASPLHF
J: TRBJ2-3; size: -; V: TRBV7-2; D: TRBD1; DNA: TGTGCCAGCAGCCAGGGGGTGGCCGGGACAGGATTCACAGATACGCAGTATTTT; CDR3: CASSQGVAGTGFTDTQYF
J: TRBJ2-7; size: -; V: TRBV7-2; D: TRBD1; DNA: TGTGCCAGCAGCCCGGCGATAGGGACAGCGTTTTACGAGCAGTACTTC; CDR3: CASSPAIGTAFYEQYF
J: TRBJ1-6; size: -; V: TRBV5-6; D: TRBD1; DNA: TGTGCCAGCAGCACGAGACAGGGGGCCAATTCACCCCTCCACTTT; CDR3: CASSTRQGANSPLHF
J: TRBJ1-5; size: -; V: TRBV19; D: -; DNA: TGTGCCAGTAGTATAAGTAGACAATATCAGCCCCAGCATTTT; CDR3: CASSISRQYQPQHF
J: TRBJ1-2; size: -; V: TRBV6-5; D: TRBD1; DNA: TGTGCCAGCAGAGACCGGGACAGGGGTTGGTATGGCTACACCTTC; CDR3: CASRDRDRGWYGYTF
J: TRBJ2-3; size: -; V: TRBV14; D: TRBD2; DNA: TGTGCCAGCAGCCGACGAACTAGCGGGAGTTTCGGAGATACGCAGTATTTT; CDR3: CASSRRTSGSFGDTQYF
J: TRBJ1-5; size: -; V: TRBV12-3/TRBV12-4; D: -; DNA: TGTGCCAGCAGTCCCCCGGGAGGGCAGCCCCAGCATTTT; CDR3: CASSPPGGQPQHF
J: TRBJ2-7; size: -; V: TRBV28; D: -; DNA: TGTGCCAGCAGCCCAACAGTAACCTCCTACGAGCAGTACTTC; CDR3: CASSPTVTSYEQYF
J: TRBJ2-5; size: -; V: TRBV7-2; D: TRBD2; DNA: TGTGCCAGCAGCTTGGTAGCGGGGGGGCGTCTTGAGACCCAGTACTTC; CDR3: CASSLVAGGRLETQYF
J: TRBJ1-1; size: -; V: TRBV7-9; D: -; DNA: TGTGCCAGCAGCTCCGGAGGTGAAGCTTTCTTT; CDR3: CASSSGGEAFF
J: TRBJ2-3; size: -; V: TRBV10-3; D: -; DNA: TGTGCCATCAGTGGACGGGAAACAGATACGCAGTATTTT; CDR3: CAISGRETDTQYF
J: TRBJ2-7; size: -; V: TRBV11-2; D: TRBD2; DNA: TGTGCCAGCAGGATGACTAGCGGGAAGCCCTACGAGCAGTACTTC; CDR3: CASRMTSGKPYEQYF
J: TRBJ2-2; size: -; V: TRBV19; D: TRBD2; DNA: TGTGCCAGTAGTCTACAGGCGGGGGCGAACACCGGGGAGCTGTTTTTT; CDR3: CASSLQAGANTGELFF
J: TRBJ1-3; size: -; V: TRBV9; D: -; DNA: TGTGCCAGCAGCGTAGTGAGTGGTGACACCATATATTTT; CDR3: CASSVVSGDTIYF
J: TRBJ1-6; size: -; V: TRBV27; D: -; DNA: TGTGCCAGCAGTTTATCAGGCGGGATAGGTAATTCACCCCTCCACTTT; CDR3: CASSLSGGIGNSPLHF
J: TRBJ2-1; size: -; V: TRBV13; D: -; DNA: TGTGCCAGCAGCTTAAGAGGGAGTCTCTACAATGAGCAGTTCTTC; CDR3: CASSLRGSLYNEQFF
J: TRBJ1-5; size: -; V: TRBV27; D: -; DNA: TGTGCCAGCAGCCCAGATACAGGGAGAAGCAATCAGCCCCAGCATTTT; CDR3: CASSPDTGRSNQPQHF
J: TRBJ2-5; size: once; V: TRBV10-3; D: TRBD2; DNA: TGTGCCATCAGCCAACCTATGACTAGCGGGAGGGAGACCCAGTACTTC; CDR3: CAISQPMTSGRETQYF
J: TRBJ1-5; size: once; V: TRBV30; D: TRBD1; DNA: TGTGCCTGGACCGGACAGGGGGGTTCCCTTAGCAATCAGCCCCAGCATTTT; CDR3: CAWTGQGGSLSNQPQHF
J: TRBJ2-1; size: -; V: TRBV19; D: TRBD2; DNA: TGTGCCAGTAGTCCTCTCCTAGCGGGAGGGGAGCAGTTCTTC; CDR3: CASSPLLAGGEQFF
J: TRBJ2-1; size: -; V: TRBV9; D: TRBD1; DNA: TGTGCCAGCAGCGTGGTGGGACAGGGTCGGTACAATGAGCAGTTCTTC; CDR3: CASSVVGQGRYNEQFF
J: TRBJ2-5; size: -; V: TRBV24-1; D: TRBD2; DNA: TGTGCCACCAGTGATCTAACCGGGACTAGAGAGACCCAGTACTTC; CDR3: CATSDLTGTRETQYF
J: TRBJ1-2; size: -; V: TRBV24-1; D: -; DNA: TGTGCCACCAGTGATTTCCAGGGCTACACCTTC; CDR3: CATSDFQGYTF